This entry describes one T cell receptor (beta chain). The data derive from a study of blood T cell repertoires in COVID-19. The wider study: COVID-19 samples from acute and convalescent phases originated in the United States, Italy and Spain.

Measured with immunoSEQ multiplex PCR; TCRdb has only the in-frame clones, and not every one. The sample lists around 220,000 clones; approximately 84% were seen once. Germline CDR1 reads LNHDA; CDR2 reads SQIVND (reference sequence). The V and J ends lost 2 bases and 4 bases, in that order; junction bases with no gene match: 3. CDR3 size: 14 residues. V usage is TRBV19 and J usage is TRBJ2-7; the match to TRBD1 covers 9 bases. The TCR was taken from a man aged 35 to 55 with active or convalescent COVID-19. The source material was peripheral blood. CDR3 bases: TGTGCCAGTAGTATAACAGGGGGCCCTTACGAGCAGTACTTC. Its translation is CASSITGGPYEQYF.